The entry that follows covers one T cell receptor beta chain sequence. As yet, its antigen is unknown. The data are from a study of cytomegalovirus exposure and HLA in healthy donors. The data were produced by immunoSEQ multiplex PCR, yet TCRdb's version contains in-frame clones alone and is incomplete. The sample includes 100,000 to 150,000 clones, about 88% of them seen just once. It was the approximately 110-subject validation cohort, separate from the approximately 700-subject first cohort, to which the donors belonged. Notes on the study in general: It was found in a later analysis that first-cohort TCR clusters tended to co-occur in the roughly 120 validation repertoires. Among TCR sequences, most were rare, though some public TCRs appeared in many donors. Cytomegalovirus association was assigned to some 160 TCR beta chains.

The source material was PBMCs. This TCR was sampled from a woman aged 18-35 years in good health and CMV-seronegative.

As DNA, the CDR3 is TGCGCCAGCAGCCAAGCAAGCAAGTACGAGCAGTACTTC. Translation: CASSQASKYEQYF. V gene TRBV4-3 combines with J gene TRBJ2-7; D is unclear. V dropped 1 base and J dropped 4 bases, with 8 bases sitting between them. CDR3 size: 13 residues. Germline V gives CDR1 LGHNA, CDR2 YSLEER.